A selection of T cell receptor beta chains follows, all from one sample in a study of spatial heterogeneity in lung cancer. A single record per CDR3 protein comes from TCRdb applying MiXCR to the 5' RACE reads. The sample includes more than 7,500 distinct CDR3 sequences, 6.5% to 9.5% of them seen just once. The source material was lung tumor tissue, sampled at surgery. The receptors come from a male donor with early-stage non-small cell lung cancer. The CDR3 runs from the conserved cysteine through the conserved F or W. A D gene is named only where the DNA matches it firmly. Rows give clone size only sometimes, using once, few, many, or a class for an expanded clone.

d_call	cdr3_length	v_call	clone_size	j_call	cdr3_nt	cdr3_aa
.	14	TRBV20-1	.	TRBJ2-5	TGCAGTGCTAGAGATAGCAGGATCCAAGAGACCCAGTACTTC	CSARDSRIQETQYF
TRBD1	13	TRBV7-8	large	TRBJ2-7	TGTGCCAGCAGCGTGGGACAGGCCTACGAGCAGTACTTC	CASSVGQAYEQYF
TRBD1	15	TRBV29-1	many	TRBJ1-4	TGCAGCGTGGTTGGGACAGAATCAACTAATGAAAAACTGTTTTTT	CSVVGTESTNEKLFF
.	14	TRBV7-9	many	TRBJ2-7	TGTGCCAGCAGCTTATCGGGGGGCGGCTACGAGCAGTACTTC	CASSLSGGGYEQYF
.	17	TRBV7-8	few	TRBJ2-1	TGTGCCAGCAGCCCACACCTAGACAGGTTCCTTTACAATGAGCAGTTCTTC	CASSPHLDRFLYNEQFF
.	14	TRBV29-1	.	TRBJ2-5	TGCAGCTCTAAGACAGGTGATGCCCAAGAGACCCAGTACTTC	CSSKTGDAQETQYF
TRBD2	17	TRBV20-1	medium-sized	TRBJ2-3	TGCAGTGCTAGAGAGTACTTCGGACTAGCGAGCACAGATACGCAGTATTTT	CSAREYFGLASTDTQYF
.	16	TRBV7-8	medium-sized	TRBJ1-5	TGTGCCAGCAGCTTAGAGGCTAGGGGGGTGGGGCAGCCCCAGCATTTT	CASSLEARGVGQPQHF
.	14	TRBV2	many	TRBJ2-2	TGTGCCAGCACTAGGACTGCGAACACCGGGGAGCTGTTTTTT	CASTRTANTGELFF
.	22	TRBV21-1	few	TRBJ1-1	TGTGCCAGCAGCAAAGCCCCAGAGACAGGGGGCGATGAAGGTCCAATGAACACTGAAGCTTTCTTT	CASSKAPETGGDEGPMNTEAFF
.	13	TRBV10-2	many	TRBJ2-1	TGCGCCAGCAGGGATAGCTCCTACAATGAGCAGTTCTTC	CASRDSSYNEQFF
.	16	TRBV27	many	TRBJ1-4	TGTGCCAGCAGTTTATCAGGAATGGGAACTAATGAAAAACTGTTTTTT	CASSLSGMGTNEKLFF
.	13	TRBV19	many	TRBJ2-2	TGTGCCAGTAGTAACCCAAACACCGGGGAGCTGTTTTTT	CASSNPNTGELFF
TRBD2	15	TRBV7-6	.	TRBJ2-3	TGTGCCAGCAGCTTACGGGGAGGGACGACAGATACGCAGTATTTT	CASSLRGGTTDTQYF
TRBD1	17	TRBV7-2	.	TRBJ1-2	TGTGCCAGCAGCTTAGCCACCGGGACAGGGAGGCTCAGCGGCTACACCTTC	CASSLATGTGRLSGYTF
.	13	TRBV2	many	TRBJ2-7	TGTGCCAGCACCGGGGGTACTAGCTACGAGCAGTACTTC	CASTGGTSYEQYF
.	11	TRBV7-9	many	TRBJ2-1	TGTGCCAGCACCGCTGACCATGAGCAGTTCTTC	CASTADHEQFF
.	14	TRBV6-6	.	TRBJ2-1	TGTGCCAGCAGTTATGTCTCATCCACAATCGAGCAGTTCTTC	CASSYVSSTIEQFF
.	14	TRBV6-6	many	TRBJ2-7	TGTGCCAGCAGTCCCTTGACGGGGAGCTACGAGCAGTACTTC	CASSPLTGSYEQYF
.	12	TRBV12-3/TRBV12-4	many	TRBJ1-1	TGTGCCAGCAGTTTTGAACTGGTTGAAGCTTTCTTT	CASSFELVEAFF
.	17	TRBV7-3	many	TRBJ2-2	TGTGCCAGCAGCTTAGGTCTGAGGGGGATAGACACCGGGGAGCTGTTTTTT	CASSLGLRGIDTGELFF
.	13	TRBV27	.	TRBJ2-7	TGTGCCAGCAGTTTATCCCCTCATGGTGAGCAGTACTTC	CASSLSPHGEQYF
.	13	TRBV5-5	many	TRBJ2-7	TGTGCCAGCAGCTTGCACAGGAACTACGAGCAGTACTTC	CASSLHRNYEQYF
.	16	TRBV20-1	many	TRBJ2-1	TGCAGTGCTAGAGATGGGGCGGGCAACTCCTACAATGAGCAGTTCTTC	CSARDGAGNSYNEQFF
TRBD2	16	TRBV9	many	TRBJ2-1	TGTGCCAGCAGCGTAGCGTTAGCGGGAGTAGGTAGTGAGCAGTTCTTC	CASSVALAGVGSEQFF
.	15	TRBV6-5	many	TRBJ2-3	TGTGCCAGCAGTTACGGGGGGCTCGGCACAGATACGCAGTATTTT	CASSYGGLGTDTQYF
TRBD2	16	TRBV27	.	TRBJ2-7	TGTGCCAGCAGTGCACAAAGTAGCGGGGGTGTCGACGAGCAGTACTTC	CASSAQSSGGVDEQYF
.	12	TRBV11-1	.	TRBJ2-7	TGTGCCAGCAGCTTCGCCAGCTACGAGCAGTACTTC	CASSFASYEQYF
TRBD2	15	TRBV30	medium-sized	TRBJ2-1	TGTGCCTGGAGGTTGGGATCGCTAGCGGGAGATGAGCAGTTCTTC	CAWRLGSLAGDEQFF
.	15	TRBV10-3	few	TRBJ1-2	TGTGCCATCAGTGAGGGGGCAGACAATAACTATGGCTACACCTTC	CAISEGADNNYGYTF
TRBD2	17	TRBV19	medium-sized	TRBJ2-2	TGTGCCAGCTACCGATGGTCTAGACGGGAGGGGTCCGGGGAGCTGTTTTTT	CASYRWSRREGSGELFF
TRBD2	18	TRBV29-1	few	TRBJ2-1	TGCAGCGTTTCGACTAGCGGGTCCCTAGGGGGCTCCTACAATGAGCAGTTCTTC	CSVSTSGSLGGSYNEQFF
.	15	TRBV5-1	many	TRBJ2-7	TGCGCCAGCAGCTTGCCTGGAATGGGTATCTACGAGCAGTACTTC	CASSLPGMGIYEQYF
TRBD2	17	TRBV18	few	TRBJ2-2	TGTGCCAGCTCACCTGACGGACTAGCGGCGAACACCGGGGAGCTGTTTTTT	CASSPDGLAANTGELFF
.	16	TRBV28	few	TRBJ1-6	TGTGCCAGCAGTTTATTCCGGCGGACTGGAGACTCACCCCTCCACTTT	CASSLFRRTGDSPLHF
.	11	TRBV3-1	medium-sized	TRBJ2-1	TGTGCCAGCAGCCTAAAGGCTGAGCAGTTCTTC	CASSLKAEQFF
TRBD1	16	TRBV7-8	many	TRBJ2-5	TGTGCCAGCAGGGAGACAGGGAGTCTTGGTCTGAAGACCCAGTACTTC	CASRETGSLGLKTQYF
.	12	TRBV5-1	.	TRBJ2-7	TGCGCCAGCAGCGAAGGTTTCTACGAGCAGTACTTC	CASSEGFYEQYF
.	12	TRBV6-6	once	TRBJ2-7	TGTGCCAGCAGCTCACAGCTTTACGAGCAGTACTTC	CASSSQLYEQYF
TRBD1	14	TRBV12-3/TRBV12-4	.	TRBJ2-7	TGTGCCAGCAGAGAGACAGGGGAGCTGTACGAGCAGTACTTC	CASRETGELYEQYF
.	14	TRBV5-1	.	TRBJ2-7	TGCGCCAGCAGCTTGTTCCAGGGTTTAGGCGAGCAGTACTTC	CASSLFQGLGEQYF
TRBD2	16	TRBV6-2/TRBV6-3	few	TRBJ2-4	TGTGCCAGCAGACCCGCGGGGGATGCTGCCAAAAACATTCAGTACTTC	CASRPAGDAAKNIQYF
.	13	TRBV5-5	many	TRBJ1-2	TGTGCCAGCAGCTTTAGAGACTTCTATGGCTACACCTTC	CASSFRDFYGYTF
TRBD1	14	TRBV15	hyperexpanded	TRBJ1-5	TGTGCCACTCGACAGGGGATGGGCAATCAGCCCCAGCATTTT	CATRQGMGNQPQHF
.	15	TRBV5-6	many	TRBJ1-1	TGTGCCAGCAGCTTAGTAGGAGAGTTGAACACTGAAGCTTTCTTT	CASSLVGELNTEAFF
.	15	TRBV7-2	.	TRBJ2-5	TGTGCCAGCAGCGGAACCTGGAACGCCCAAGGGACCCAGTACTTC	CASSGTWNAQGTQYF
.	12	TRBV29-1	.	TRBJ2-7	TGCAGCGTTTCCCAAACAACCTACGAGCAGTACTTC	CSVSQTTYEQYF
TRBD2	15	TRBV6-1	many	TRBJ2-5	TGTGCCAGCAGACCCTCCGGGACTAGAGAAGAGACCCAGTACTTC	CASRPSGTREETQYF
TRBD1	14	TRBV5-4	many	TRBJ2-2	TGTGCCAGCAGCGCGGGACAGGACACCGGGGAGCTGTTTTTT	CASSAGQDTGELFF
.	14	TRBV5-1	medium-sized	TRBJ2-3	TGCGCCAGCAGCACCGGACTTGTACCAGATACGCAGTATTTT	CASSTGLVPDTQYF